What follows is one T cell receptor (beta chain) and its context. This clonotype was seen more than once but under ten times. Its binding antigen is unknown. No base-level quality is on record; no much larger clone is a single base apart. These data originate in a study of immune heterogeneity within non-small cell lung tumors (dated by TCRdb to the late 2010s). Regarding the study in general: Histology comprised a handful of squamous cell carcinomas, 9 to 11 non-squamous carcinomas and 1 tumor not otherwise specified. To look at intratumoral immune heterogeneity, the study ran whole-exome sequencing, RNA-seq and TCR beta repertoire sequencing on several spatially distinct regions taken from every NSCLC tumor. TCR repertoires were analyzed from around 57 tumor loci of some 15 patients, whereas transcriptome data were available for only around 42 loci from some eleven patients. Neoantigen binding to each patient's HLA alleles was predicted with netMHCpan-3.0 for mutant peptides of 8 to 11 amino acids.

From a lookup of the germline V gene, CDR1 and CDR2 are KGHDR and SFDVKD. Here V drops 8 bases and J drops 2 bases, and the junction holds 11 bases not matched to any gene. CDR3 length: 16 amino acids, cysteine to phenylalanine. Of the read, only the CDR3 DNA is kept; its 48 bases are in frame from base 1. The TCR template was genomic DNA extracted from bulk tumor tissue, and roughly 600 ng of gDNA was amplified for each sample. Multiple biopsies per primary tumor were taken during surgery, spaced as far apart as possible within the tumor mass. The study cohort was described as untreated, and patients were newly diagnosed NSCLC cases undergoing curative surgery. Donors were 15 newly diagnosed non-small cell lung cancer patients undergoing surgery with curative intent. Resected tumor masses were reviewed by two independent pathologists. Sequencing was performed only on DNA and RNA samples of high quality.

The full study reports these points: Within a patient, the same dominant CDR3B clonotypes appeared at multiple loci, but different tumor locations also contained unique high-frequency clones. For the most part, high-frequency TCR beta clonotypes differed from one individual patient to another. A moderate positive correlation (R roughly 0.32), which was statistically significant, linked local T-cell repertoire clonality to local tumor mutational burden.

The TCR beta CDR3 region was amplified with a multiplex PCR system, in which a first round of about 10 cycles was run using 32 V-gene forward and 13 J-gene reverse primers. First-round PCR used a QIAGEN Multiplex PCR Kit, and primer sequences were filed in Chinese patent CN105087789A. Illumina universal primers were attached in a second round of PCR run with the Phusion High-Fidelity PCR Kit. The TCR libraries underwent paired-end sequencing with a read length of 151 bp on the Illumina HiSeq X Ten platform. Under the source paper's analysis protocol: Reads without multiplex PCR primers were removed using Cutadapt, read pairs were merged using PEAR, and CDR3 regions were called using MiXCR with default settings. Shannon entropy measured repertoire diversity, and clonality was calculated as one minus the Shannon entropy divided by the ln of the count of productive unique sequences. Clonotypes at a frequency of at least 0.5% were defined as dominant or high-frequency T-cell clones. The public sequencing data were trimmed at Q25 with fastp and processed into clonotypes with MiXCR by TCRdb, which kept only in-frame beta chains. Rows are unified per CDR3 protein, each entry keeping the most common DNA and genes. Here the V and J calls rest on TCRdb's processing, not on the authors' analysis. This sample is represented by over 25,000 distinct CDR3 sequences; around 30% of them were singletons. Of the sample, roughly 4.3% is held by the ten largest clones.

The rearranged chain carries TRBV24-1 and TRBJ1-5; a stretch of 7 junction bases matches TRBD1. Sequencing was performed on lung tumor tissue. This sequence was found in a man aged 40-49 years with non-small cell lung cancer. The DNA reads TGTGCCACCAATGCCCGAGGGGGCATTGGCAATCAGCCCCAGCATTTT. Translated, it gives CATNARGGIGNQPQHF.